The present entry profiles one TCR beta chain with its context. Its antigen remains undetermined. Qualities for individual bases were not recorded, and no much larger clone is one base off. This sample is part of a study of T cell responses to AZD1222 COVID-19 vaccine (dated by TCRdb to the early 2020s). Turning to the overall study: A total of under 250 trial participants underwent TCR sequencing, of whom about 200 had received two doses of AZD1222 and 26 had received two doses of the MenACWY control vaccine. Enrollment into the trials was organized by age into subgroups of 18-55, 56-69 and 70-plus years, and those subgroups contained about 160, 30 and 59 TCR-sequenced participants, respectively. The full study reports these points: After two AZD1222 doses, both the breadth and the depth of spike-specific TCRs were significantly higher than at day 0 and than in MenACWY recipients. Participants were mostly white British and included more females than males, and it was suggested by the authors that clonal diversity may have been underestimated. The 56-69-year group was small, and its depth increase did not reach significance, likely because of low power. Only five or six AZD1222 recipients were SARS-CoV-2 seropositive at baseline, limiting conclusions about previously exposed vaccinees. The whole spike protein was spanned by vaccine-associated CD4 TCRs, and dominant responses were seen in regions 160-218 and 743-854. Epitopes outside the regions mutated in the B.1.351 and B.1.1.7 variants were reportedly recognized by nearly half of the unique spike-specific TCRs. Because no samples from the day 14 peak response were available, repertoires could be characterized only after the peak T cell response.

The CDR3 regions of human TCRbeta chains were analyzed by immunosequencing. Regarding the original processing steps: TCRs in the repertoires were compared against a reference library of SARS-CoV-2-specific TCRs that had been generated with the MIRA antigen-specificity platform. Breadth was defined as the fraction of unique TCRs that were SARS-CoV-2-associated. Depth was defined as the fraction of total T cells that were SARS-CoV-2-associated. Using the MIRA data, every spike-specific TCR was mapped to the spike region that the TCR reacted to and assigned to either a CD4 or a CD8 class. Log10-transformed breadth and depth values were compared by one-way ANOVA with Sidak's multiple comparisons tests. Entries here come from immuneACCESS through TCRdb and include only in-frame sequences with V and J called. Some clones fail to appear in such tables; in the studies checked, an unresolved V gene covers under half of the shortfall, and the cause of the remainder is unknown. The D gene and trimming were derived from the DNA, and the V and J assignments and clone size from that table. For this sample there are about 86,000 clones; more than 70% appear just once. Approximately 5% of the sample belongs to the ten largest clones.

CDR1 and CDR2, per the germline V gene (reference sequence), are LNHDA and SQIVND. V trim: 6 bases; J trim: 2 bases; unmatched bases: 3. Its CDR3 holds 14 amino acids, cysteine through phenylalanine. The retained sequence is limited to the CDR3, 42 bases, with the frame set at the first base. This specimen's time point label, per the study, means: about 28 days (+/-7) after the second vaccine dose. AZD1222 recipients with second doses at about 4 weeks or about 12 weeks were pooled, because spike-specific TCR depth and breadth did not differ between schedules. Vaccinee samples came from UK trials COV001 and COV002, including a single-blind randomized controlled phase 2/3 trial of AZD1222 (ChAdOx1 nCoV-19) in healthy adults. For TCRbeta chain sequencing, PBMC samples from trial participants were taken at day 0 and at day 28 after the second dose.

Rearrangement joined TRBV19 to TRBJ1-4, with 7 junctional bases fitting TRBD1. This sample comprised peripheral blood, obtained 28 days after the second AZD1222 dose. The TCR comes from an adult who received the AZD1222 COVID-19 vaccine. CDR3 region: CASRKTGTNEKLFF. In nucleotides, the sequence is TGTGCCAGTAGAAAGACAGGGACTAATGAAAAACTGTTTTTT.